This record covers a single TCR beta chain. The antigen remains unidentified. This record belongs to a study of T cell repertoires in cytomegalovirus infection. As for the study in general: Newly reported HLA-C-restricted and thoroughly characterized HLA-B-restricted CMV epitopes were employed.

TCRdb recomputed calls from the reads with MiXCR, one row per CDR3 protein. Here the sample spans 640,000 or so distinct CDR3 sequences, around 32% being singletons. The study, taken as a whole, reports: The ex vivo response showed dominance by HLA-C-restricted CMV-specific TCR beta clonotypes. Carriers of CMV plus the relevant HLA were identified by cumulative public TCR beta family frequency.

The ends were cut back, 6 bases at V and 4 bases at J, with 16 bases in the middle. CDR1 and CDR2 (germline): SNHLY, FYNNEI. The CDR3 length is 16 residues. The sample in question was cultured PBMCs, obtained from culture after CMV antigen stimulation. This TCR derives from a human donor in good health (CMV status not recorded). Some clones in this sample may be carry-over from other donors' samples. This chain links TRBV2 with TRBJ1-6, with D perhaps matching TRBD1 (6 bases). The CDR3 DNA reads as TGTGCCAGCAGCGCGGGGGGCAGACAGTATAATTCACCCCTCCACTTT. Amino acid sequence: CASSAGGRQYNSPLHF.